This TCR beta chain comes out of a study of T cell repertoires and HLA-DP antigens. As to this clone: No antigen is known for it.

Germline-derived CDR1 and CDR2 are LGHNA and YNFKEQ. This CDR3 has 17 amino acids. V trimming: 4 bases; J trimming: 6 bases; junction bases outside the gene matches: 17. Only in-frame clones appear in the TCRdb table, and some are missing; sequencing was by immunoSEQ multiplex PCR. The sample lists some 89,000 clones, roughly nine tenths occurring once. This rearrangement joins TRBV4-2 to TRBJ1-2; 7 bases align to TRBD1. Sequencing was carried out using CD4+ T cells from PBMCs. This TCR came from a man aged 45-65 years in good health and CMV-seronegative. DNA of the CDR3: TGTGCCAGCAGCCCCCACTTACAGGGGACGCCCGCTAATGGCTACACCTTC. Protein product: CASSPHLQGTPANGYTF.